The clone carrying this T cell receptor (beta chain) has ten or more counts. Its specificity is unknown. The CDR3 runs 13 residues. Per the germline V gene, CDR1 is SGHNT and CDR2 is YYREEE (reference sequence). Deletions cut 4 bases from V and 4 bases from J, with 9 bases between. This sample is part of a study of beta chain features in type 1 diabetes. General study results and limits: Resolution of whether HLA type affects TCRB rearrangement was not achieved here. Diminished insertions and augmented deletions at VDJ junctions characterized type 1 diabetes patients. The naive, central memory and Treg TCRB repertoires looked more alike in patients than they did in healthy donors.

Investigators reverse transcribed all isolated RNA, so they sequenced expressed TCRB transcripts. Repertoires were generated with immunoSEQ multiplex PCR, while TCRdb's copy carries only in-frame clones and drops some. The top ten hold roughly 1.4% of the sample, which has about 220,000 clones, about 11% seen once. Naive, central memory, regulatory and stem cell-like memory cells within the CD4+ compartment were sorted using CD45RO/CCR7/CD25/CD127/CD95/CD27. This TCR came from a young man in good health. Sequencing was carried out using central memory CD4+ T cells from blood. The genes are TRBV5-4 and TRBJ2-1, with D uncertain. The CDR3 loop is CASSHAIYNEQFF. The CDR3 nucleotides are TGTGCCAGCAGCCACGCCATTTACAATGAGCAGTTCTTC.